These T cell receptor beta chains were read from a single sample in a study of radiation and T cells in renal cell carcinoma. The protocol was immunoSEQ multiplex PCR, while the TCRdb copy is restricted to in-frame clones and leaves out a portion. This table has some 150,000 clones, over 65% appearing once. Sequenced here: blood, sampled from a patient whose treatment included radiotherapy and nephrectomy. The origin of the receptors is a woman in her 50s with renal cell carcinoma. Both conserved end residues are part of each CDR3. The D gene is left open where the match is weak. Some rows mark clone size as missing; the rest say once, few, many or name a class of expanded clone.

CDR3 protein,CDR3 DNA,J gene,V gene,D gene,CDR3 length,clone size
CAISGAGREQYF,TGTGCCATCAGTGGGGCAGGGCGCGAGCAGTACTTC,TRBJ2-7,TRBV10-3,NA,12,NA
CASRFRDPYSNQPQHF,TGTGCCAGCCGCTTCCGGGACCCCTATAGCAATCAGCCCCAGCATTTT,TRBJ1-5,TRBV5-8,NA,16,NA
CASTFSPIGYEQYF,TGTGCCAGCACCTTCAGCCCTATCGGTTACGAGCAGTACTTC,TRBJ2-7,TRBV6-5,NA,14,NA
CASSQDNPGNQPQHF,TGCGCCAGCAGCCAAGACAATCCAGGCAATCAGCCCCAGCATTTT,TRBJ1-5,TRBV5-1,NA,15,NA
CASSPYSNEQFF,TGCGCCAGCAGCCCTTATAGTAATGAGCAGTTCTTC,TRBJ2-1,TRBV4-1,NA,12,NA
CASSKAPRRGFQETQYF,TGTGCCAGCAGCAAAGCGCCAAGGAGGGGGTTCCAAGAGACCCAGTACTTC,TRBJ2-5,TRBV21-1,NA,17,once
CASGTSGANVLTF,TGTGCCAGCGGGACATCTGGGGCCAACGTCCTGACTTTC,TRBJ2-6,TRBV6-1,NA,13,NA
CASSQDARTYEQYF,TGCGCCAGCAGCCAAGACGCGAGGACCTACGAGCAGTACTTC,TRBJ2-7,TRBV4-3,NA,14,NA
CASSPPLAHQPQHF,TGTGCCAGCAGCCCCCCCCTAGCGCATCAGCCCCAGCATTTT,TRBJ1-5,TRBV5-6,NA,14,few
CASSFSSAGSHF,TGTGCCAGCAGTTTTTCATCGGCAGGGAGCCACTTC,TRBJ2-7,TRBV28,NA,12,NA
CASSPKGLRNAYEQYF,TGTGCCAGCAGCCCCAAGGGACTCCGGAACGCCTACGAGCAGTACTTC,TRBJ2-7,TRBV7-9,NA,16,few
CASSTGAVGGDGYTF,TGTGCCAGTAGTACCGGAGCGGTGGGTGGCGATGGCTACACCTTC,TRBJ1-2,TRBV19,NA,15,NA
CASSLSGGTDTQYF,TGCGCCAGCAGCCTCAGTGGGGGCACAGATACGCAGTATTTT,TRBJ2-3,TRBV5-1,NA,14,NA
CASSQGPGVSYNEQFF,TGCGCCAGCAGCCAAGGTCCAGGGGTGTCCTACAATGAGCAGTTCTTC,TRBJ2-1,TRBV4-1,NA,16,once
CASSSGFSEKLFF,TGTGCCAGCAGTTCAGGGTTTAGCGAAAAACTGTTTTTT,TRBJ1-4,TRBV6-5,NA,13,NA
CASRTLAEGGQYF,TGTGCCAGCAGAACCCTAGCGGAGGGGGGGCAGTACTTC,TRBJ2-7,TRBV2,NA,13,once
CASSQGRGTETQYF,TGTGCCAGCAGCCAAGGTCGGGGGACGGAGACCCAGTACTTC,TRBJ2-5,TRBV13,NA,14,NA
CASSQDRQGNQPQHF,TGCGCCAGCAGCCAAGACAGGCAGGGAAATCAGCCCCAGCATTTT,TRBJ1-5,TRBV4-3,NA,15,NA
CASGTTAGAHNEQFF,TGCGCCAGCGGGACTACAGCGGGAGCCCACAATGAGCAGTTCTTC,TRBJ2-1,TRBV5-1,TRBD2,15,NA
CASSVGAPSSYNSPLHF,TGTGCCAGCAGCGTAGGGGCACCGAGCTCCTATAATTCACCCCTCCACTTT,TRBJ1-6,TRBV9,NA,17,NA
CASSVAGVTDIQYF,TGTGCCAGCAGCGTAGCGGGAGTTACGGACATTCAGTACTTC,TRBJ2-4,TRBV9,NA,14,NA
CASSESRDFRGDTQYF,TGCGCCAGCAGTGAGTCGAGGGACTTCCGAGGGGATACGCAGTATTTT,TRBJ2-3,TRBV10-1,NA,16,NA
CASSRGVGYEQYF,TGTGCCAGCAGTCGAGGGGTTGGCTACGAGCAGTACTTC,TRBJ2-7,TRBV27,NA,13,few
CASSMDQDQPQHF,TGTGCCAGCAGCATGGACCAGGATCAGCCCCAGCATTTT,TRBJ1-5,TRBV7-2,NA,13,NA
CASSRDRGLNQPQHF,TGTGCCAGCAGTCGGGACAGGGGGCTCAATCAGCCCCAGCATTTT,TRBJ1-5,TRBV6-5,TRBD1,15,NA
CASSSDSLIGSQHF,TGTGCCAGCAGTTCGGACAGCCTCATCGGATCCCAGCATTTT,TRBJ1-5,TRBV6-6,NA,14,NA
CASSRILAELYNEQFF,TGCGCCAGCAGCCGCATCCTAGCGGAGCTTTACAATGAGCAGTTCTTC,TRBJ2-1,TRBV5-1,TRBD2,16,NA
CASSLAQGTSPLHF,TGTGCCAGCAGCTTGGCCCAGGGAACTTCACCCCTCCACTTT,TRBJ1-6,TRBV5-6,NA,14,NA
CASSDGTGYSNQPQHF,TGTGCCAGCAGCGACGGGACAGGGTATAGCAATCAGCCCCAGCATTTT,TRBJ1-5,TRBV5-6,TRBD1,16,NA
CASSKADGGSYEQYF,TGTGCCAGCAGCAAAGCAGACGGGGGCTCCTACGAGCAGTACTTC,TRBJ2-7,TRBV7-9,NA,15,few
CASSVVTQGTEAFF,TGTGCCAGCAGCGTAGTAACCCAAGGCACTGAAGCTTTCTTT,TRBJ1-1,TRBV9,NA,14,NA
CASSEASGGQPDTQYF,TGTGCCAGCAGTGAAGCCAGCGGGGGCCAGCCAGATACGCAGTATTTT,TRBJ2-3,TRBV2,TRBD2,16,NA
CASSQARGREEQYF,TGTGCCAGCAGCCAGGCCAGGGGGAGAGAAGAGCAGTACTTC,TRBJ2-7,TRBV9,TRBD1,14,NA
CACAQGYNQPQHF,TGTGCCTGCGCACAGGGCTACAATCAGCCCCAGCATTTT,TRBJ1-5,TRBV14,NA,13,NA
CASRGSRGYTF,TGTGCCAGCAGGGGGTCCCGGGGCTACACCTTC,TRBJ1-2,TRBV5-6,NA,11,NA
CASSPTQGRHGYTF,TGTGCCAGCTCACCCACACAGGGGCGCCATGGCTACACCTTC,TRBJ1-2,TRBV18,TRBD1,14,NA
CASKVAPYTF,TGTGCCAGTAAGGTGGCGCCCTACACCTTC,TRBJ1-2,TRBV19,NA,10,NA
CASSSLTSDEQYF,TGTGCCAGCAGTTCCTTAACTAGCGACGAGCAGTACTTC,TRBJ2-7,TRBV27,TRBD2,13,NA